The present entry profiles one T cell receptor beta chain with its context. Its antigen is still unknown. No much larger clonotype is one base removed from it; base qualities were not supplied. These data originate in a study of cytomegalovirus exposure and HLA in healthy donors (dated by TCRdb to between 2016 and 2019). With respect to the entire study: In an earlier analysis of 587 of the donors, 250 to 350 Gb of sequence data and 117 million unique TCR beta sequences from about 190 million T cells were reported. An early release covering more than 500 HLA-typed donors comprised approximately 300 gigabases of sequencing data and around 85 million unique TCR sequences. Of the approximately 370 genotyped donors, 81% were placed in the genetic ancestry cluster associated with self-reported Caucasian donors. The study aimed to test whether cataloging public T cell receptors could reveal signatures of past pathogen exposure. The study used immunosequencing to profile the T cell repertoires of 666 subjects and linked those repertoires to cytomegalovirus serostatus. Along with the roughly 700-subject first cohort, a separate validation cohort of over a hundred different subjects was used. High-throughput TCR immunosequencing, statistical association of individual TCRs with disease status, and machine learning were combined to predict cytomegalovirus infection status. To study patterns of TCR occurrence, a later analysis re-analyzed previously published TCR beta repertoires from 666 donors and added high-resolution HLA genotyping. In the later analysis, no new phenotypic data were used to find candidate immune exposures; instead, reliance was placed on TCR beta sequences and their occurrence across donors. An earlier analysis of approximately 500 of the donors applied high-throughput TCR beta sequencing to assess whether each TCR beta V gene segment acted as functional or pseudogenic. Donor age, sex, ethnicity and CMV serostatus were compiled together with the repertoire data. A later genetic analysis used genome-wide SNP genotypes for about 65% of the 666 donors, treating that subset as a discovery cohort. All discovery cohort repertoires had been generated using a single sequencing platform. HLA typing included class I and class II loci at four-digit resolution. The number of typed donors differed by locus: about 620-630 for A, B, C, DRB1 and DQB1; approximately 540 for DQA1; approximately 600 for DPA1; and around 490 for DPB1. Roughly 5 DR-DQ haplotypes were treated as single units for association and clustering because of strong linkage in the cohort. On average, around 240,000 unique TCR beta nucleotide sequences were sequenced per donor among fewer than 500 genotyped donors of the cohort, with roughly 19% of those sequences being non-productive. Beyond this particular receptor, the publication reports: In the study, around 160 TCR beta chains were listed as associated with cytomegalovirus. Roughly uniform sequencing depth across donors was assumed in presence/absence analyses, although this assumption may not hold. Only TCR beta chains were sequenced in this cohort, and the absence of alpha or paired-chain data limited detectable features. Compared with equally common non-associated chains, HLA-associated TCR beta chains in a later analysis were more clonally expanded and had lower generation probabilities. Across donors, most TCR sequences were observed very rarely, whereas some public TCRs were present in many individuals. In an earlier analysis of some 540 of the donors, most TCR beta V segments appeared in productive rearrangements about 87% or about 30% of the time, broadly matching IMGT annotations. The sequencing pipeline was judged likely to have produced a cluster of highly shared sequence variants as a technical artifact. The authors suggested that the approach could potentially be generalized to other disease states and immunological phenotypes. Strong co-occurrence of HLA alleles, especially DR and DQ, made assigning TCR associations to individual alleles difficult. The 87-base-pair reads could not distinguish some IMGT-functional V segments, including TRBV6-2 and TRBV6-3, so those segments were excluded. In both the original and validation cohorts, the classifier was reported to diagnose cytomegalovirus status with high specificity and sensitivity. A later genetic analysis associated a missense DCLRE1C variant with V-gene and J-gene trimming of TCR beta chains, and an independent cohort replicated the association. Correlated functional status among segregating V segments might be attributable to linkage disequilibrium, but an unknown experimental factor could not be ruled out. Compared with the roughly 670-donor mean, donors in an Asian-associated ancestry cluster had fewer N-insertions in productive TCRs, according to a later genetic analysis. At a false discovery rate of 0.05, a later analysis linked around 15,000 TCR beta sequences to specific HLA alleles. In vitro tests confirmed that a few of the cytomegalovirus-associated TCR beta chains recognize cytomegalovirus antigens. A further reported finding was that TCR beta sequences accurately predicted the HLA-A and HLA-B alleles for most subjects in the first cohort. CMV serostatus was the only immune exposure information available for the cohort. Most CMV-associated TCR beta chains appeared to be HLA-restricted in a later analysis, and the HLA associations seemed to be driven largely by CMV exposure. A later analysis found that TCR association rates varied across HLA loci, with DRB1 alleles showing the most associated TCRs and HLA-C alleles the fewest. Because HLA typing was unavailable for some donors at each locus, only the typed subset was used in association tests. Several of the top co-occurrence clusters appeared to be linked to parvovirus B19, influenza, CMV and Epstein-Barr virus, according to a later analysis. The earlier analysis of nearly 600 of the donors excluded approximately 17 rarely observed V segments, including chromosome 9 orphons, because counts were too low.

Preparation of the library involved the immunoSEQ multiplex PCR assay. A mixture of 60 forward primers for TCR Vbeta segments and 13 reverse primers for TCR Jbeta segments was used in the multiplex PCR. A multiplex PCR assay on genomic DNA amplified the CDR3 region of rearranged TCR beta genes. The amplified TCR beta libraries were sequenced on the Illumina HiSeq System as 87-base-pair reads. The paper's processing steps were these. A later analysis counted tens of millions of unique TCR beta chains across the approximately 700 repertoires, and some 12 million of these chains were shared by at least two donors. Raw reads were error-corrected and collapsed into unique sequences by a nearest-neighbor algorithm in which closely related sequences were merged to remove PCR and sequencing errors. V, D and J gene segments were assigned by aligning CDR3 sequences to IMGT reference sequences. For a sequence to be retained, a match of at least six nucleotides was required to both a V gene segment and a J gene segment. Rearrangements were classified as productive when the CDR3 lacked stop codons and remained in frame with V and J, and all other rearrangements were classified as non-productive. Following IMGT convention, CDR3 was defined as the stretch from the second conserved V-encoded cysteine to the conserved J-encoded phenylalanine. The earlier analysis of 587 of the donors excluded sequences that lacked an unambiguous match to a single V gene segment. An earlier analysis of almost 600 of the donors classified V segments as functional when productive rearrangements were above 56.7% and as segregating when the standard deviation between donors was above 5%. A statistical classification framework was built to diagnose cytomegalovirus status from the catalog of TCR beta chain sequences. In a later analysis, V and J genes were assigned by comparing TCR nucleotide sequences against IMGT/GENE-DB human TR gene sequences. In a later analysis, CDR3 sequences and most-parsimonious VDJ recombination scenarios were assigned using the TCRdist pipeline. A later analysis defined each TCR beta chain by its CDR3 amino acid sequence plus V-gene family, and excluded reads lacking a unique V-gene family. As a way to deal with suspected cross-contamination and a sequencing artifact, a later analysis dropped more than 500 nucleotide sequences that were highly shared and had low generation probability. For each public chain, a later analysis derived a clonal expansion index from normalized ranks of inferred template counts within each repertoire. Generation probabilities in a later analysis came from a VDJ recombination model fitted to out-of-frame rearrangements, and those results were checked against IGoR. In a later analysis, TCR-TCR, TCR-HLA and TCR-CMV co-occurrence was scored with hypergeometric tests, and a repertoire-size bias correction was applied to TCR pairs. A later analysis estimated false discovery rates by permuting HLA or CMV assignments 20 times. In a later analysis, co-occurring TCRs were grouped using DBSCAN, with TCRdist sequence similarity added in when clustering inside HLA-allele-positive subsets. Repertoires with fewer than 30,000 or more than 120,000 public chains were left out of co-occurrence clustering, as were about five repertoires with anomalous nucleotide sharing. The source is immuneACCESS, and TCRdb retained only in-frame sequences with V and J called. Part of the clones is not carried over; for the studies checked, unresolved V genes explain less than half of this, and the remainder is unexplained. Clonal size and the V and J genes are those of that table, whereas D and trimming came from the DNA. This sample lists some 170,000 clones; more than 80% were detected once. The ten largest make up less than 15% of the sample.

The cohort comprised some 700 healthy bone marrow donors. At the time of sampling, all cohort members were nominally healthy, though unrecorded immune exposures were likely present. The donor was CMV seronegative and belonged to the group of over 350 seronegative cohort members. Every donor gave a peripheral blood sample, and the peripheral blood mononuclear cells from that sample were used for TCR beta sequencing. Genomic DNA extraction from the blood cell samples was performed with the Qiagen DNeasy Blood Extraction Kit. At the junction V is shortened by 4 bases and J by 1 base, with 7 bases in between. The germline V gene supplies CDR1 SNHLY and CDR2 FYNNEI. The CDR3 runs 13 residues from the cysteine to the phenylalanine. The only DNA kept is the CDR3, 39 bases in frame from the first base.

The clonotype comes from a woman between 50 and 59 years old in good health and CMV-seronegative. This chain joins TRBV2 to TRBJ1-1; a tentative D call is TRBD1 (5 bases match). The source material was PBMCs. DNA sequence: TGTGCCAGCAGTGGGCAGGGGAACACTGAAGCTTTCTTT. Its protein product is CASSGQGNTEAFF.